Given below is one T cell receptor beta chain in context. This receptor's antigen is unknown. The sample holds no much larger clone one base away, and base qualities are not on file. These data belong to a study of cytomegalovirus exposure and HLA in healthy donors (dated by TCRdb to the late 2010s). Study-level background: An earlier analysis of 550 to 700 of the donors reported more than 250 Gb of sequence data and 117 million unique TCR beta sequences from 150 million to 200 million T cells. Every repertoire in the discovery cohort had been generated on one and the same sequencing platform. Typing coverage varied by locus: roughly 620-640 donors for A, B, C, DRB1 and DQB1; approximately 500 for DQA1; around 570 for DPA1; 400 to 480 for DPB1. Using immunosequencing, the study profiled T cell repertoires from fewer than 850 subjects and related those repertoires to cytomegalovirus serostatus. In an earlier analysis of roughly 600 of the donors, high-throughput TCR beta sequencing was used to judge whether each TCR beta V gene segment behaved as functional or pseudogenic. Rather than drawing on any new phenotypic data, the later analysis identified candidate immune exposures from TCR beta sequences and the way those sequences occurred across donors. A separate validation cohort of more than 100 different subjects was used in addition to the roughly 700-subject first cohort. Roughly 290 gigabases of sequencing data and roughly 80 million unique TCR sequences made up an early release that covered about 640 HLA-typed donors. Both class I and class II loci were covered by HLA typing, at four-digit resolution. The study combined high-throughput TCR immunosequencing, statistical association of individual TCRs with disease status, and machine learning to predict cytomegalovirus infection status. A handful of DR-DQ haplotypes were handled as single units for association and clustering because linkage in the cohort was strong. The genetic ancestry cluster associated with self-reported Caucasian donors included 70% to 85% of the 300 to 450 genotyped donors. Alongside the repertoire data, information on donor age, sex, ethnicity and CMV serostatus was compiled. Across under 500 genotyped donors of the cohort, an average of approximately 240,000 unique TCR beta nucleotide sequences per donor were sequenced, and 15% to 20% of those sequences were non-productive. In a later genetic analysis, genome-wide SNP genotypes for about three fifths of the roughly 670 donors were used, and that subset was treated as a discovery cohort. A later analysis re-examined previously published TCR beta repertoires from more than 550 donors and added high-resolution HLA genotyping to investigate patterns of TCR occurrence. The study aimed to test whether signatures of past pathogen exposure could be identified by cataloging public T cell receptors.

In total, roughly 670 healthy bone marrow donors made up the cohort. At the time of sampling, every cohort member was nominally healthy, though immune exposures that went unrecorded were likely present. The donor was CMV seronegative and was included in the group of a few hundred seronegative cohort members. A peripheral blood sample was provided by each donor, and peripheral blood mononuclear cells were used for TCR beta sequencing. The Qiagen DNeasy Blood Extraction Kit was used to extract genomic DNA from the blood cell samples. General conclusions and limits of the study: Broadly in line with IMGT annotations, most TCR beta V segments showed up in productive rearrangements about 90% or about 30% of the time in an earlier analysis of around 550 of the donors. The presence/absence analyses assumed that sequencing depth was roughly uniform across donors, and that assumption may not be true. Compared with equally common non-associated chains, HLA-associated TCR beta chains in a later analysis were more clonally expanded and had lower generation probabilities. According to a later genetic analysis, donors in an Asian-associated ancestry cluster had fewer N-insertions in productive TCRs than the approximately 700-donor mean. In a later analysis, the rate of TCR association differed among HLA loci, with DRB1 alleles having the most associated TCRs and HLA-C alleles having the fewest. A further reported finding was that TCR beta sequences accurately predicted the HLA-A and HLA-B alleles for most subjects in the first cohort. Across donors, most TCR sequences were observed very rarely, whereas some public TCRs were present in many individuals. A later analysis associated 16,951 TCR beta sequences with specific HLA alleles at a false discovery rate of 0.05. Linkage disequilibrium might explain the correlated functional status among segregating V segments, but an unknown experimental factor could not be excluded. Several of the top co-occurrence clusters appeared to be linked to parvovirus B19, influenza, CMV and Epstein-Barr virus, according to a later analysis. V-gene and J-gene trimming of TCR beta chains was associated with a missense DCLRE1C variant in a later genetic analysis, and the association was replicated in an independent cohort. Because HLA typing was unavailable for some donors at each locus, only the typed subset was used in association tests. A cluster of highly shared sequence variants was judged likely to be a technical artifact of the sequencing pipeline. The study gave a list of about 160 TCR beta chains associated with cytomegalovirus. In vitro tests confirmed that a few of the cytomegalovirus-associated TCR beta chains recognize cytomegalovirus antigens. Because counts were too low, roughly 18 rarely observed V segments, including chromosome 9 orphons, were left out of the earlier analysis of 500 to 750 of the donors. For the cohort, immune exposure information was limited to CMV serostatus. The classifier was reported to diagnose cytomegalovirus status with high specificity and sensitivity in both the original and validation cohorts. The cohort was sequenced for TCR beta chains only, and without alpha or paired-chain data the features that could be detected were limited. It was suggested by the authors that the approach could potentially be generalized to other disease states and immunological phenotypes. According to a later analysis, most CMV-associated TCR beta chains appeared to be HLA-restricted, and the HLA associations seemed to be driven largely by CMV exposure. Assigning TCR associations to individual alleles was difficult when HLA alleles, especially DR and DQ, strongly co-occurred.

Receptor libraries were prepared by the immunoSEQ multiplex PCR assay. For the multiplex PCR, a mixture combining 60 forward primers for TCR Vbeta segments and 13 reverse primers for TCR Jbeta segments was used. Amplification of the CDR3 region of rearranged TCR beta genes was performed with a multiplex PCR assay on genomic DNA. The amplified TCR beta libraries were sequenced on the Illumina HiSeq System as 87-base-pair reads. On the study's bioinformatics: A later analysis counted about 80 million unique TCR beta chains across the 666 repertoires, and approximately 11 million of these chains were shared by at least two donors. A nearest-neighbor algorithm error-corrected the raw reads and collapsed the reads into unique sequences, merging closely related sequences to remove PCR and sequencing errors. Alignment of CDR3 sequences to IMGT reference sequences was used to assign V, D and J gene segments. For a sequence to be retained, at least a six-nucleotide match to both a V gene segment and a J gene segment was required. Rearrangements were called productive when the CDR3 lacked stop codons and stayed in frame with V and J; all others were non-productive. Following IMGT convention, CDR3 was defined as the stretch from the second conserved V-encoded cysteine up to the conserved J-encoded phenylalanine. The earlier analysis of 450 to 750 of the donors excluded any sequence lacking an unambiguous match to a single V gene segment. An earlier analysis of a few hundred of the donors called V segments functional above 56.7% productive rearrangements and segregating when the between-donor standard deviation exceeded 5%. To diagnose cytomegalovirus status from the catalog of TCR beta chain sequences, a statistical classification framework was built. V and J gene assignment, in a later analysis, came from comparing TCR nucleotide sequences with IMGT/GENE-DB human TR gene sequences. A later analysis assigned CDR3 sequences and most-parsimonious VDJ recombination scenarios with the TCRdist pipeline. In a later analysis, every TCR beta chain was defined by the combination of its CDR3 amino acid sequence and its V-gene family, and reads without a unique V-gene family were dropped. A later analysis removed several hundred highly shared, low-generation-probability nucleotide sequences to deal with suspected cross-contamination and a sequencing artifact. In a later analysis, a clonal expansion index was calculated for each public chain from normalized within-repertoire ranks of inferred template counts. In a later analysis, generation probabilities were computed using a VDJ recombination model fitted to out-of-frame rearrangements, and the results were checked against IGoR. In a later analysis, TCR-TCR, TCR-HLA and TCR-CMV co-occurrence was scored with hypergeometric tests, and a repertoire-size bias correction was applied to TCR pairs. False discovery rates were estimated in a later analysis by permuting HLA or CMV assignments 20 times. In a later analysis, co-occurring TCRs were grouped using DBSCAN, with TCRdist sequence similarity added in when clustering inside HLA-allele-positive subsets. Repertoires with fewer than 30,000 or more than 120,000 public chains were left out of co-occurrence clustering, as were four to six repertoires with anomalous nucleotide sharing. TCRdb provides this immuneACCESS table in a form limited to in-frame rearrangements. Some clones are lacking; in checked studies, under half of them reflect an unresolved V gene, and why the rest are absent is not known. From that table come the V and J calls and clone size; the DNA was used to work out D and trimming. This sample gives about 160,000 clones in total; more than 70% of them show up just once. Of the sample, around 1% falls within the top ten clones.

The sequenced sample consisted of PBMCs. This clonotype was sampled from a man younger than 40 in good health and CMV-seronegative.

The nucleotides read TGTGCCAGCAGGCTACAGGCTCTCTATGGCTACACCTTC. This yields the protein CASRLQALYGYTF. The chain employs TRBV6-1 and TRBJ1-2; TRBD1 is possibly the D segment (5 matching bases). Taken from cysteine to phenylalanine, the CDR3 has 13 residues. Here the CDR3 DNA is all that survives: 39 bases in frame from base 1. Via the germline V gene, CDR1 is MNHNS and CDR2 SASEGT. V is pared back by 6 bases and J by 4 bases, with 12 bases lying between the germline termini.